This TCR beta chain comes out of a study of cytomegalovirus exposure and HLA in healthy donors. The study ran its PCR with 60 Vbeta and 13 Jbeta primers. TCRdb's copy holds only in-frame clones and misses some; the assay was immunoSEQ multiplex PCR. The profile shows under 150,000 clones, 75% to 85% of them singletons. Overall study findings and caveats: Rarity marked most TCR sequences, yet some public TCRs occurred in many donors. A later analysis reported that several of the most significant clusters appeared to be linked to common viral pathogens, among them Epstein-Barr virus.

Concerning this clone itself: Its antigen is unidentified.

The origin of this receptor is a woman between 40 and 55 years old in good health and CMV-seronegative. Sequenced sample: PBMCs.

The CDR3 region has the DNA TGTGCCAGCCTTCAACGACAGGGGCGGGTAGCTAATGAAAAACTGTTTTTT. It encodes CASLQRQGRVANEKLFF. V and J are TRBV2 and TRBJ1-4; 8 nucleotides agree with TRBD1. The CDR3 runs to 17 residues. V lost 8 bases to trimming and J lost 3 bases; unmatched junction nucleotides: 14. Germline CDR1 is SNHLY and CDR2 is FYNNEI.